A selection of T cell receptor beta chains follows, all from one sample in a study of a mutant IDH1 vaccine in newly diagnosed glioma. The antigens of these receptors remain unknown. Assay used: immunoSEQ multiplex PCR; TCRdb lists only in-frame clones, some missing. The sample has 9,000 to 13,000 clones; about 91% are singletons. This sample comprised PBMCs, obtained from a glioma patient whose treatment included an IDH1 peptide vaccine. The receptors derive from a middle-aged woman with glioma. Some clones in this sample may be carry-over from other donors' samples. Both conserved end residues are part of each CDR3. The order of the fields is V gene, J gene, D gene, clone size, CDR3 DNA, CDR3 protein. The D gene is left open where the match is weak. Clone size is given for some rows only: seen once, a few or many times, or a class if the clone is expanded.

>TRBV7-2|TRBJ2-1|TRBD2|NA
TGTGCCAGCAGCCCCAACCCACTAGCGGGGGATTACAATGAGCAGTTCTTC
CASSPNPLAGDYNEQFF
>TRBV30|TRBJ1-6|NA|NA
TGTGCCTGGAGTGTACAGGGAGATTCACCCCTCCACTTT
CAWSVQGDSPLHF
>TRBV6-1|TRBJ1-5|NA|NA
TGTGCCAGCAATCCATCCCGGGGGGGGCCTCAGCCCCAGCATTTT
CASNPSRGGPQPQHF
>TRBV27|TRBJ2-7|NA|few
TGTGCCAGCAGCAATGGGGGTGAGCAGTACTTC
CASSNGGEQYF
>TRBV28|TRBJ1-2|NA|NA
TGTGCCAGCAGTAAATCAGGTGGCTACACCTTC
CASSKSGGYTF
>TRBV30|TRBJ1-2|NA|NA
TGTGCCTGGAGTGTATTCCGGAACAGTCAAACTAACTATGGCTACACCTTC
CAWSVFRNSQTNYGYTF
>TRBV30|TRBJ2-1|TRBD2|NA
TGTGCCTGGAGTGTACCCGTGGCGGGAGGGAGGCATGAGCAGTTCTTC
CAWSVPVAGGRHEQFF
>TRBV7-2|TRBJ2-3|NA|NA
TGTGCCAGCAGCTTCGGCGGGGTCTCAGATACGCAGTATTTT
CASSFGGVSDTQYF
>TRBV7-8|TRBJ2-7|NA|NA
TGTGCCAGCAGCTTAGATAGGACAGCAACCTACGAGCAGTACTTC
CASSLDRTATYEQYF
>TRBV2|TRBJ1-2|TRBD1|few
TGTGCCAGCATATTGGGACAGCCCAATAACTATGGCTACACCTTC
CASILGQPNNYGYTF
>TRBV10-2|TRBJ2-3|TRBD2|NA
TGCGCCAGCAGACTAGCGGGAGCCCGAGATACGCAGTATTTT
CASRLAGARDTQYF
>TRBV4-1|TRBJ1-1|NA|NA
TGCGCCAGCAGCCAAGTTCGGGGCATGAACACTGAAGCTTTCTTT
CASSQVRGMNTEAFF
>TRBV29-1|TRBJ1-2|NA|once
TGCAGCGGCAGTACTAGTGGGAGCAGCTATGGCTACACCTTC
CSGSTSGSSYGYTF
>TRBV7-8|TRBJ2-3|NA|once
TGTGCCAGCAGCCGCCGATCGACCAGCACAGATACGCAGTATTTT
CASSRRSTSTDTQYF
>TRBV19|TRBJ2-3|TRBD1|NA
TGTGCCAGTAACGACAGGGCGTTAAGTGCAGATACGCAGTATTTT
CASNDRALSADTQYF
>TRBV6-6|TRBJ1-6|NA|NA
TGTGCCAGCAGTTTAAGGAATTCACCCCTCCACTTT
CASSLRNSPLHF